This TCR beta chain appears in the sequencing data of a study of cytomegalovirus exposure and HLA in healthy donors. Only in-frame clones appear in the TCRdb table, and some are missing; sequencing was by immunoSEQ multiplex PCR. The sample carries about 200,000 clones, around 80% recorded once. CDR1 is MNHNS and CDR2 is SASEGT in the germline V gene. V was shortened by 1 base and J by 2 bases, with 11 bases between the two germline ends. The CDR3 length is 15 residues. This rearrangement joins TRBV6-1 to TRBJ2-5; D is unresolved. The TCR originated in a woman in her 30s in good health and CMV-seropositive. The specimen sequenced was PBMCs. The CDR3 sequence is CASSEGPGQQETQYF. As DNA, the CDR3 is TGTGCCAGCAGTGAAGGGCCAGGCCAACAAGAGACCCAGTACTTC.